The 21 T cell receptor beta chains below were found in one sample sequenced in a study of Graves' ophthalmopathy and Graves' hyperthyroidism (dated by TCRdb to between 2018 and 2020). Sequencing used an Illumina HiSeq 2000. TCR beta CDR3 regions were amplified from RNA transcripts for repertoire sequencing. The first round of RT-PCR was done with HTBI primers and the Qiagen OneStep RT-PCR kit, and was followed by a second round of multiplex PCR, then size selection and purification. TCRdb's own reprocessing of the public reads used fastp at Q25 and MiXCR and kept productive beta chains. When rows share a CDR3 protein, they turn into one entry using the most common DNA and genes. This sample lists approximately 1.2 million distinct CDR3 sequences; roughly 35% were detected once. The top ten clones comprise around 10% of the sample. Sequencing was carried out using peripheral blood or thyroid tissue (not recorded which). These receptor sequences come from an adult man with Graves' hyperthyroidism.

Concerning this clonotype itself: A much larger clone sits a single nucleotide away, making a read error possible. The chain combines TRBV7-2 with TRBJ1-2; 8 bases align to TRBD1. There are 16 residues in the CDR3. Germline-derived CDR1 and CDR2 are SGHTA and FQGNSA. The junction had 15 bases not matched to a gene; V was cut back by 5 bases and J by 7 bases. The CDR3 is CASSQKDRVLSLGYTF. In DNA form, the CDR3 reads TGTGCCAGCAGCCAGAAGGACAGGGTTCTCAGTCTTGGCTACACCTTC.

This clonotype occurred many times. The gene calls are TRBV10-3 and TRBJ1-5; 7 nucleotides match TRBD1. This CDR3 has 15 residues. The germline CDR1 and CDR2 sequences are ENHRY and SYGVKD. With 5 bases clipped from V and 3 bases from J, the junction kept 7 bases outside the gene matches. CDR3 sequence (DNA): TGTGCCATCAGTTCAGACAGGGCCGACAATCAGCCCCAGCATTTT. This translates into CAISSDRADNQPQHF.

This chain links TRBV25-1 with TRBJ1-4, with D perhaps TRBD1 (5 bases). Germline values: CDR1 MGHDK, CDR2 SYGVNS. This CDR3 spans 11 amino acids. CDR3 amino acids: CASRGDEKLFF. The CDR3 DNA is TGTGCTAGTCGGGGGGATGAAAAACTGTTTTTT.

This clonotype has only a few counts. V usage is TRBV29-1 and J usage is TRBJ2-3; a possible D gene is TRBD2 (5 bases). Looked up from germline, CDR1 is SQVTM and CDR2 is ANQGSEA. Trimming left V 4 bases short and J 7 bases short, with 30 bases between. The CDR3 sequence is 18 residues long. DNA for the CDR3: TGCAGCGTTGTGGGTTCGGCAGACCGAGCGGCTGGCGTGAATACGCAGTATTTT. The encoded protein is CSVVGSADRAAGVNTQYF.

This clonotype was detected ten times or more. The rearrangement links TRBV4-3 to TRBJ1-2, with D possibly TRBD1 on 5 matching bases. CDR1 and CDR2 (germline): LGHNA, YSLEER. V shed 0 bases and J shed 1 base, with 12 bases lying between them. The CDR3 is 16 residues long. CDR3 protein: CASSQEGGANNYGYTF. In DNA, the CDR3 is TGCGCCAGCAGCCAAGAAGGAGGGGCGAATAACTATGGCTACACCTTC.

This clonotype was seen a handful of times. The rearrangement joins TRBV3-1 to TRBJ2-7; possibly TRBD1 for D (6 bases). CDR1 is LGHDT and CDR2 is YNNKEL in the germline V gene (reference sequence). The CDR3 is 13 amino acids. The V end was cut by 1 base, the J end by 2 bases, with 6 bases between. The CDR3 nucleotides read TGTGCCAGCAGCCAAGGGGACACCTACGAGCAGTACTTC. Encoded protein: CASSQGDTYEQYF.

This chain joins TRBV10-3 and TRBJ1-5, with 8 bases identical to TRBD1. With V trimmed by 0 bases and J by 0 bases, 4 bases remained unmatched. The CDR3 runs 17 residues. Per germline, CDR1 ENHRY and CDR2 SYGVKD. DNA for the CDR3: TGTGCCATCAGTGAGTCGGGCAGGGGGCGTAGCAATCAGCCCCAGCATTTT. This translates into CAISESGRGRSNQPQHF.

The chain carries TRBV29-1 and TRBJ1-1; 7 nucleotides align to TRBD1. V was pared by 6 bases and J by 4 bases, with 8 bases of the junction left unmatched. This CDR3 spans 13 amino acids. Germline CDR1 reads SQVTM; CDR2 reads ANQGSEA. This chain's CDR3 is CSVVTRGSTEAFF. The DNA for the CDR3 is TGCAGCGTCGTCACCAGGGGGAGCACTGAAGCTTTCTTT.

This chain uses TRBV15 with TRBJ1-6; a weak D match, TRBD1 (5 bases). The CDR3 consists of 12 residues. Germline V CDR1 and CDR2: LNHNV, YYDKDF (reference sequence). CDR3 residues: CATQTDNSPLHF. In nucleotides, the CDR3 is TGTGCTACCCAGACAGATAATTCACCCCTCCACTTT. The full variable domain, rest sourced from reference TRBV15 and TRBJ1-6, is DAMVIQNPRYQVTQFGKPVTLSCSQTLNHNVMYWYQQKSSQAPKLLFHYYDKDFNNEADTPDNFQSRRPNTSFCFLDIRSPGLGDTAMYLCATQTDNSPLHFGNGTRLTVT.

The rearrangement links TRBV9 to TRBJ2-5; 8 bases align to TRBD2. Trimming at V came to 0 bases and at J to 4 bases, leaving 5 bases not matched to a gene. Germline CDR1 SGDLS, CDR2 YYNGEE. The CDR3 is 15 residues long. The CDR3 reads CASSVAPAGGETQYF. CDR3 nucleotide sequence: TGTGCCAGCAGCGTAGCTCCCGCGGGAGGAGAGACCCAGTACTTC.

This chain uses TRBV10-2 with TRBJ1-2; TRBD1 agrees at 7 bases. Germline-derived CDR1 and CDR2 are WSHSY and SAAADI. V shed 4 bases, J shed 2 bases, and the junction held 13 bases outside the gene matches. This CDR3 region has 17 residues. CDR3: CASSGPRDSLLNYGYTF. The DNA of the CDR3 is TGCGCCAGCAGTGGCCCCCGGGACAGTCTTTTAAACTATGGCTACACCTTC.

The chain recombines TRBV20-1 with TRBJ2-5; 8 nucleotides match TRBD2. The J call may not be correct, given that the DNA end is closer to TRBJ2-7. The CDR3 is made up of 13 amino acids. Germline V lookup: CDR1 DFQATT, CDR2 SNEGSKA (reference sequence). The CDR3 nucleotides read TGCAGTGCTAGTCGGGAGGGACTCTACGAGCAGTACTTC. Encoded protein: CSASREGLYEQYF.

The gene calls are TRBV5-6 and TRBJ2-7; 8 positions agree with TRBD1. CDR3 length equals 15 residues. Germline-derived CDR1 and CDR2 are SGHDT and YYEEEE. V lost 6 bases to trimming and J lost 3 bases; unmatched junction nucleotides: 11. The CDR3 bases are TGTGCCAGCACCAGGGGGCCCGGGACAGTCTACGAGCAGTACTTC. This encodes CASTRGPGTVYEQYF.

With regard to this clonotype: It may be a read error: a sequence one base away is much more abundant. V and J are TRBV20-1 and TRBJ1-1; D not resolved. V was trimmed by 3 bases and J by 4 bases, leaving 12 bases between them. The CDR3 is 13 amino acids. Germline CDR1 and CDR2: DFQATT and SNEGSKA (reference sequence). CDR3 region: CSASSVPSTEAFF. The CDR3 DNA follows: TGCAGTGCTAGCAGTGTTCCGAGCACTGAAGCTTTCTTT.

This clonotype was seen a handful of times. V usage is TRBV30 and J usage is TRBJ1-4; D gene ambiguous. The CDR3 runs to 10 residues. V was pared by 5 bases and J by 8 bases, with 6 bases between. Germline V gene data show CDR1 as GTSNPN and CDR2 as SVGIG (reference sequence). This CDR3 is CAWGTEKLFF. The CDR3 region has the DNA TGTGCCTGGGGAACCGAAAAACTGTTTTTT.

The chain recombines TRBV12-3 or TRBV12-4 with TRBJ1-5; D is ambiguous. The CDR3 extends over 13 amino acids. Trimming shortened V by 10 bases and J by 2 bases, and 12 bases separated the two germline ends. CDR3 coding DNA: TGTGCCACCAGAGGTCCCGGCAATCAGCCCCAGCATTTT. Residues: CATRGPGNQPQHF.

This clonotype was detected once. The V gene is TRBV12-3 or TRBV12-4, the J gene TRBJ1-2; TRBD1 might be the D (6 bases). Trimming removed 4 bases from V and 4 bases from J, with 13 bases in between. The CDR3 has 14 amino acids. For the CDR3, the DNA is TGTGCCAGCAGTTCAATCTGGGGGCCCTATGGCTACACCTTC. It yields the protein CASSSIWGPYGYTF.

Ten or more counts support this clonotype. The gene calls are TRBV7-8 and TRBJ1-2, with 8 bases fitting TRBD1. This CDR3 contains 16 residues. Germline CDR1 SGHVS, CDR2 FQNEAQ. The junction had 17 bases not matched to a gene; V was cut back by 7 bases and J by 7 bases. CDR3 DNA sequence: TGTGCCAGCACCCCAATGCGGGGCAGGGGGCTTCTTGGCTACACCTTC. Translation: CASTPMRGRGLLGYTF.

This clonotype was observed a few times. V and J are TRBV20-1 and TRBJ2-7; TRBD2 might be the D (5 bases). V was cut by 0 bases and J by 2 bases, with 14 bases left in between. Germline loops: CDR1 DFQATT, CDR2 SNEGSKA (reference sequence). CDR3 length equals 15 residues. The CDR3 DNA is TGCAGTGCTAGAGAGGGAGTAGCGACCACCTACGAGCAGTACTTC. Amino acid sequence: CSAREGVATTYEQYF.

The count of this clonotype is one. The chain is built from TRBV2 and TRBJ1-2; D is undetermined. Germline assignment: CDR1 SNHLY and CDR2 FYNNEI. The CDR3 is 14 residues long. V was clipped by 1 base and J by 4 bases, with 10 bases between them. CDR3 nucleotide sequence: TGTGCCAGCAGTGAAGTACGAGGGCTCTATGGCTACACCTTC. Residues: CASSEVRGLYGYTF.

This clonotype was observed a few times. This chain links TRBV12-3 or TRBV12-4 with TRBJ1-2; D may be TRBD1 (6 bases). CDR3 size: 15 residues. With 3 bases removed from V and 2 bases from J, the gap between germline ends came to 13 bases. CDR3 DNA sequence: TGTGCCAGCAGTTTTGGTTCAGGGGACAACTATGGCTACACCTTC. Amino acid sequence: CASSFGSGDNYGYTF.